Listed here is a single TCR beta chain. As yet, its antigen is unknown. These data are taken from a study of cytomegalovirus exposure and HLA in healthy donors. Study-wide findings and caveats: Earlier results showed most TCR beta V segments being productive about 87% or about 30% of the time. For TCR beta chains, V- and J-gene trimming was later linked to a missense DCLRE1C variant.

Trimming removed 0 bases at V and 4 bases at J, with 13 bases between. Germline V gives CDR1 SGHRS, CDR2 YFSETQ. The CDR3 is made up of 15 amino acids. Researchers ran the PCR with 60 Vbeta and 13 Jbeta primers. Data came from immunoSEQ multiplex PCR; TCRdb stores just in-frame clones and leaves some out. The sample has more than 150,000 clones, about 75% seen once. The receptor's source is a woman in her thirties or forties in good health and CMV-seropositive. The gene calls are TRBV5-1 and TRBJ1-2, with no clear D. Sequencing was done on a sample of PBMCs. CDR3 amino acids: CASSLDNRGSYGYTF. CDR3 in DNA: TGCGCCAGCAGCTTGGATAATCGGGGTAGCTATGGCTACACCTTC.